One sample yielded the 2 T cell receptor beta chains listed below, sequenced in a study of blood T cell repertoires in COVID-19. Generated by immunoSEQ multiplex PCR, the TCRdb table keeps only in-frame clones and is missing some. The table has around 280,000 clones, about nine tenths seen once. The sample taken for sequencing was peripheral blood. These receptors were taken from a woman in her fifties or sixties who had recovered from COVID-19.

The chain couples TRBV6-2 or TRBV6-3 to TRBJ2-1; D is unresolved. V was trimmed by 2 bases and J by 6 bases, leaving 8 bases between them. In germline, CDR1 is MNHEY, CDR2 SVGEGT. The CDR3 totals 13 residues. The CDR3 DNA follows: TGTGCCAGCAGTTACGCGGTGTCCAATGAGCAGTTCTTC. Amino acid sequence: CASSYAVSNEQFF.

The CDR3 nucleotides read TGCGCCAGCAGCCAAGTCGGGGGGGTGGTATTCTATGGCTACACCTTC. Translation gives CASSQVGGVVFYGYTF. The V call is TRBV4-1, the J call TRBJ1-2, with a weak D call TRBD1 (5 bases). Germline V lookup: CDR1 MGHRA, CDR2 YSYEKL. V dropped 1 base and J dropped 4 bases, with 16 bases sitting between them. This CDR3 is 16 amino acids long.